This TCR beta chain stems from a study of blood T cells in healthy people across ages. The V and J ends lost 7 bases and 5 bases, in that order; junction bases with no gene match: 7. Germline lookup yields CDR1 SGDLS and CDR2 YYNGEE. The length of the CDR3 is 13 residues. The authors ran a second PCR of 7 to 11 cycles using a sample-barcoded 5' primer and a J-beta primer mix. Each CDR3 protein gets one entry after TCRdb re-called the 5' RACE reads with MiXCR. The sample shows 1.5 million to 2 million distinct CDR3 sequences, 34% of them seen only once. Each donor's blood draw was approximately 10 milliliters of peripheral blood.

The chain employs TRBV9 and TRBJ2-5; 8 nucleotides agree with TRBD1. This sequence originates from a woman younger than 45 in good health. Sequencing was done on a sample of blood. The CDR3 DNA follows: TGTGCCAGCCAAGCAGGGGGCGGGGAGACCCAGTACTTC. It translates to CASQAGGGETQYF.